Below, 31 T cell receptor beta chains from the same sample are listed, as sequenced in a study of blood T cell repertoires in COVID-19. The method was immunoSEQ multiplex PCR; TCRdb's version includes in-frame clones alone and lacks a portion of them. Among 190,000 or so clones listed, roughly 90% were seen once. The sequencing input was PBMCs or T cells enriched from blood (not recorded which). The receptors were sampled from a young man with acute COVID-19.

The V gene is TRBV19, the J gene TRBJ1-3, with 8 bases identical to TRBD1. Germline CDR1 LNHDA, CDR2 SQIVND (reference sequence). The trim removed 4 bases at V and 0 bases at J, leaving 8 bases unmatched. This CDR3 region has 17 residues. CDR3 in DNA: TGTGCCAGTAGTAGTCGGGACAGGTTTTACTCTGGAAACACCATATATTTT. Protein product: CASSSRDRFYSGNTIYF.

The V call is TRBV7-6, the J call TRBJ2-5; TRBD1 matches 7 bases. J lost 4 bases, V lost 1 base, and 3 bases had no gene match. Germline V CDR1 and CDR2: SGHVS, FNYEAQ. The CDR3 runs 14 residues. CDR3 sequence: CASSLEGGGETQYF. For the CDR3, the DNA is TGTGCCAGCAGCTTAGAAGGGGGCGGAGAGACCCAGTACTTC.

The chain links TRBV6-5 to TRBJ1-1, with D hard to call. V was trimmed by 0 bases and J by 0 bases, leaving 5 bases between them. This CDR3 is 14 amino acids long. The germline CDR1 and CDR2 sequences are MNHEY and SVGAGI. As DNA, the CDR3 is TGTGCCAGCAGTTACTCGAGGGTGAACACTGAAGCTTTCTTT. Residues: CASSYSRVNTEAFF.

The genes are TRBV25-1 and TRBJ1-2; TRBD1 matches 9 bases. Germline assignment: CDR1 MGHDK and CDR2 SYGVNS. There are 16 residues in the CDR3. V lost 5 bases to trimming and J lost 7 bases; unmatched junction nucleotides: 14. In nucleotides, the CDR3 is TGTGCCAGCAGTAAAACCACAGGGGGCGCTGGCGGTGGCTACACCTTC. It translates to CASSKTTGGAGGGYTF.

The gene calls are TRBV25-1 and TRBJ2-1, with D unresolved. The germline V gene encodes CDR1 MGHDK and CDR2 SYGVNS. This CDR3 is 14 amino acids long. Trimming took 3 bases from V and 2 from J, leaving 8 bases between them. For the CDR3, the DNA is TGTGCCAGCAGTGATGAGGTGGCCTACAATGAGCAGTTCTTC. This sequence encodes CASSDEVAYNEQFF.

The chain links TRBV4-2 to TRBJ2-7; a possible D gene is TRBD1 (6 bases). Germline CDR1 and CDR2: LGHNA and YNFKEQ. The CDR3 has 16 amino acids. With 4 bases removed from V and 0 bases from J, the gap between germline ends came to 16 bases. CDR3 residues: CASSPPIEQGSYEQYF. In DNA, the CDR3 is TGTGCCAGCAGCCCCCCGATCGAACAGGGCTCCTACGAGCAGTACTTC.

The rearrangement uses TRBV7-9 and TRBJ2-3, with 9 bases fitting TRBD2. Germline CDR1 SEHNR, CDR2 FQNEAQ (reference sequence). The CDR3 has 17 amino acids. The V segment lost 3 bases and the J segment 1 base; nucleotides outside the gene matches: 8. The CDR3 DNA sequence: TGTGCCAGCAGCTTTGTCCTAGCGGGGCTGGGCACAGATACGCAGTATTTT. Amino acids: CASSFVLAGLGTDTQYF.

The J gene is TRBJ2-2, the V gene TRBV21-1; the table's TRBD2 call for D was not verified on the DNA. TRBV21-1 is classified as a pseudogene. This CDR3 spans 13 amino acids. The CDR3, as DNA: TGTGCCAGATTAGGGAGGAACACCGGGGAGCTGTTTTTT. Its protein product is CARLGRNTGELFF.

V is TRBV4-1 and J is TRBJ2-1; the D is unclear. Germline V gene sequence: CDR1 MGHRA, CDR2 YSYEKL. This CDR3 has 11 amino acids. V lost 6 bases to trimming and J lost 5 bases, with 5 bases between them. The CDR3: CASRLNNEQFF. The CDR3 DNA follows: TGCGCCAGCAGATTAAACAATGAGCAGTTCTTC.

The V call is TRBV3-1 (or the pseudogene TRBV3-2), the J call TRBJ1-6; 8 nucleotides line up with TRBD1. The length of the CDR3 is 15 residues. J was trimmed by 11 bases and V by 5 bases; bases with no gene match: 11. CDR1 and CDR2 from the germline V gene are LGHDT and YNNKEL (reference sequence). CDR3 sequence reads: CASSEVPGGGTPLHF. For the CDR3, the DNA is TGTGCCAGCAGCGAAGTCCCAGGGGGCGGGACACCCCTCCACTTT.

This clone was recorded once. The rearrangement links TRBV5-4 to TRBJ2-5; the D gene is possibly TRBD1 (6 bases). The CDR3 spans 15 residues. Germline V lookup: CDR1 SGHNT, CDR2 YYREEE (reference sequence). Trimming shortened V by 0 bases and J by 5 bases, and 14 bases separated the two germline ends. Here the CDR3 DNA reads TGTGCCAGCAGCTTGGAATCCTACAGGGTTGAGACCCAGTACTTC. This sequence encodes CASSLESYRVETQYF.

The rearrangement joins TRBV19 to TRBJ1-1, with 7 bases that match TRBD1. V lost 4 bases and J lost 1; bases outside the gene matches: 9. The CDR3 sequence is 16 residues long. Germline V gives CDR1 LNHDA, CDR2 SQIVND (reference sequence). The CDR3 reads CASSTSGGFGNTEAFF. DNA for the CDR3: TGTGCCAGTAGTACATCAGGGGGTTTTGGGAACACTGAAGCTTTCTTT. The variable domain in full, with the rest retrieved from reference TRBV19 and TRBJ1-1, is DGGITQSPKYLFRKEGQNVTLSCEQNLNHDAMYWYRQDPGQGLRLIYYSQIVNDFQKGDIAEGYSVSREKKESFPLTVTSAQKNPTAFYLCASSTSGGFGNTEAFFGQGTRLTVV.

Written as DNA, the CDR3 is TGTGCCAGCAGCCTTAGCAGCTCCTACAATGAGCAGTTCTTC. Translating gives CASSLSSSYNEQFF. The rearrangement joins TRBV6-4 to TRBJ2-1, with no clear D. The CDR3 has 14 amino acids. The V end was cut by 6 bases, the J end by 0 bases, with 9 bases between. Germline values: CDR1 MRHNA, CDR2 SNTAGT.

The chain links TRBV5-1 to TRBJ2-2, with 10 bases aligning to TRBD2. The germline V gene has CDR1 SGHRS and CDR2 YFSETQ. The CDR3 consists of 17 residues. V shed 6 bases, J shed 2 bases, and the junction held 10 bases outside the gene matches. The CDR3 DNA sequence: TGCGCCAGCAAACCTCCAGCGGGAGGGTCAAACACCGGGGAGCTGTTTTTT. It yields the protein CASKPPAGGSNTGELFF. Looking up the rest from reference TRBV5-1 and TRBJ2-2 gives the full variable domain: KAGVTQTPRYLIKTRGQQVTLSCSPISGHRSVSWYQQTPGQGLQFLFEYFSETQRNKGNFPGRFSGRQFSNSRSEMNVSTLELGDSALYLCASKPPAGGSNTGELFFGEGSRLTVL.

This clone appeared a few times. This chain links TRBV11-3 with TRBJ2-7; TRBD2 might be the D (5 bases). Germline V lookup: CDR1 SGHNT, CDR2 YENEEA. Trimming pared 1 base from V and 6 bases from J, leaving 13 bases between. This CDR3 spans 14 amino acids. CDR3 amino acids: CASSLARKLGEQYF. CDR3 coding DNA: TGTGCCAGCAGCTTAGCCCGAAAACTAGGCGAGCAGTACTTC.

This rearrangement joins TRBV5-1 to TRBJ2-7, with 9 positions matching TRBD1. The V gene end was trimmed by 3 bases and the J gene end by 5 bases; junction bases not matched to a gene: 6. This CDR3 region has 14 residues. From germline, CDR1 is SGHRS and CDR2 YFSETQ. Here the CDR3 DNA reads TGCGCCAGCAGCTCCGGGACAGGGCGTAACGAGCAGTACTTC. Translation: CASSSGTGRNEQYF.

This chain joins TRBV3-1 (or the pseudogene TRBV3-2) and TRBJ1-2, with 7 bases matching TRBD1. Germline trimming cut 4 bases from V and 4 bases from J; bases unmatched to any gene: 6. From germline, CDR1 is LGHDT and CDR2 YNNKEL (reference sequence). The CDR3 consists of 14 residues. CDR3 residues: CASSLDRVAYGYTF. DNA of the CDR3: TGTGCCAGCAGCCTAGACAGGGTCGCCTATGGCTACACCTTC.

This chain links TRBV2 with TRBJ1-2, with D perhaps TRBD1 (5 bases). This CDR3 spans 14 amino acids. Germline loops: CDR1 SNHLY, CDR2 FYNNEI. Trimming left V 4 bases short and J 0 bases short, with 9 bases between. The CDR3 bases are TGTGCCAGCAGTGTTACAGGCCCTAACTATGGCTACACCTTC. Translated: CASSVTGPNYGYTF.

The DNA for the CDR3 is TGTGCCAGCAGCTCTACAGGGGGAGGCAATGAGCAGTTCTTC. Its protein product is CASSSTGGGNEQFF. The rearrangement uses TRBV11-3 and TRBJ2-1; TRBD1 agrees at 8 bases. V lost 4 bases and J lost 6; bases outside the gene matches: 5. The length of the CDR3 is 14 residues. Germline CDR1 and CDR2: SGHNT and YENEEA.

The CDR3 is CASSYSTAGGDTQYF. The CDR3 DNA sequence: TGTGCCAGCAGTTACTCGACAGCGGGAGGCGATACGCAGTATTTT. The V call is TRBV6-6, the J call TRBJ2-3; 9 bases line up with TRBD2. V lost 0 bases and J lost 6; bases outside the gene matches: 4. The CDR3 is 15 residues long. CDR1 and CDR2 from the germline V gene are MNHNY and SVGAGI (reference sequence).

This chain links TRBV7-2 with TRBJ2-1; 11 nucleotides match TRBD2. Germline V lookup: CDR1 SGHTA, CDR2 FQGNSA. This CDR3 comprises 14 residues. Losses at the gene ends were 5 bases for V and 6 bases for J; bases not matched to a gene: 3. The CDR3 here is CASSPGLAGNEQFF. CDR3 DNA: TGTGCCAGCAGCCCCGGACTAGCGGGCAATGAGCAGTTCTTC.

The chain joins TRBV7-9 to TRBJ1-2, with 8 bases lining up with TRBD1. V shed 11 bases, J shed 3 bases, and the junction held 8 bases outside the gene matches. Germline CDR1 SEHNR, CDR2 FQNEAQ (reference sequence). The CDR3 has 13 residues. The CDR3: CAGTPGQDYGYTF. The CDR3 nucleotides are TGTGCCGGGACTCCGGGACAGGACTATGGCTACACCTTC.

The chain has TRBV14 and TRBJ2-3; 8 positions agree with TRBD2. V trimming: 6 bases; J trimming: 7 bases; junction bases outside the gene matches: 12. Germline CDR1 is SGHDN and CDR2 is FVKESK. CDR3 length: 15 amino acids. Written as DNA, the CDR3 is TGTGCCAGCAGGAGCTCGGGAGGGCCTAGGAATACGCAGTATTTT. It codes for CASRSSGGPRNTQYF.

This clone appeared a few times. The rearrangement links TRBV12-5 to TRBJ2-3; tentative D call: TRBD1 (6 bases). The V gene's germline CDR1 is LGHNT and CDR2 FRNRAP. The CDR3 runs to 16 residues. V was shortened by 3 bases and J by 1 base, with 14 bases between the two germline ends. The chain's CDR3 is CASGFRSAGGTDTQYF. The DNA of the CDR3 is TGTGCTAGTGGTTTTAGGAGCGCAGGGGGCACAGATACGCAGTATTTT.

This chain joins TRBV27 and TRBJ2-3; 9 bases agree with TRBD1. Germline CDR1 is MNHEY and CDR2 is SMNVEV (reference sequence). The ends lost 7 bases at V and 4 bases at J; junction bases unmatched: 3. The CDR3 extends over 13 amino acids. CDR3 sequence: CASTGTGSDTQYF. DNA of the CDR3: TGTGCCAGCACCGGGACAGGGTCAGATACGCAGTATTTT.

The chain has TRBV11-2 and TRBJ2-7, with unresolved D. Between the trimmed V and J ends, which lost 0 bases and 7 bases, there was a span of 7 bases. The CDR3 is made up of 12 amino acids. Per the germline V gene, CDR1 is SGHAT and CDR2 is FQNNGV. The chain's CDR3 is CASSLDPLEQYF. The CDR3 DNA reads as TGTGCCAGCAGCTTAGACCCACTGGAGCAGTACTTC.

J is TRBJ2-7 and V is TRBV11-3; D may be TRBD2 (9 bases). The CDR3 loop spans 17 amino acids. Trimming stripped 0 bases from V and 6 bases from J, with 21 bases between. Germline assignment: CDR1 SGHNT and CDR2 YENEEA. CDR3 residues: CASSLEVGASGTGEQYF. DNA for the CDR3: TGTGCCAGCAGCTTAGAGGTTGGTGCTAGCGGGACAGGCGAGCAGTACTTC.

The chain has TRBV29-1 and TRBJ1-6; 9 bases line up with TRBD1. Germline V CDR1 and CDR2: SQVTM, ANQGSEA. The CDR3 contains 13 residues. Trimming removed 4 bases from V and 8 bases from J; junction bases left unmatched: 3. The CDR3 nucleotides are TGCAGCGTTGGACAGGGGGGGGATTCACCCCTCCACTTT. Protein sequence: CSVGQGGDSPLHF.

V and J are TRBV7-8 and TRBJ2-1, with 8 bases aligning to TRBD2. Germline-derived CDR1 and CDR2 are SGHVS and FQNEAQ. J was trimmed by 4 bases and V by 5 bases; bases with no gene match: 10. This CDR3 is 16 amino acids long. For the CDR3, the DNA is TGTGCCAGCAGCCCCGGAACCCTAGCGGGTTACAATGAGCAGTTCTTC. Its protein product is CASSPGTLAGYNEQFF.

This chain joins TRBV13 and TRBJ2-2; D gene unclear. This CDR3 region has 16 residues. In germline, CDR1 is PRHDT, CDR2 FYEKMQ (reference sequence). The V end was cut by 3 bases, the J end by 2 bases, with 13 bases between. The CDR3 reads CASSLKLDTNTGELFF. The CDR3 nucleotides read TGTGCCAGCAGCTTGAAGCTCGATACTAACACCGGGGAGCTGTTTTTT.

The chain carries TRBV30 and TRBJ2-4; TRBD1 aligns across 10 bases. The CDR3 extends over 19 amino acids. CDR1 and CDR2 from the germline V gene are GTSNPN and SVGIG (reference sequence). Trimming removed 6 bases from V and 0 bases from J; junction bases left unmatched: 17. The CDR3 DNA reads as TGTGCCTGTACCCTCGACAGGGGGCGGATTGGGGGAGCCAAAAACATTCAGTACTTC. Translating it yields CACTLDRGRIGGAKNIQYF.